This T cell receptor beta chain was sequenced for a study of cytomegalovirus exposure and HLA in healthy donors. Regarding the study as a whole: Rates of TCR association differed by HLA locus in a later analysis, with DRB1 highest and HLA-C lowest. CMV serostatus was the sole immune exposure information available. Reportedly, cytomegalovirus status was diagnosed with high sensitivity and specificity.

This CDR3 is built from 13 residues. The V end lost 0 bases, the J end lost 2 bases, and 5 bases lay between the germline ends. CDR1 and CDR2 (germline): SGHKS, YYEKEE (reference sequence). Remarks on this clone: As yet, its antigen is unknown.

60 Vbeta and 13 Jbeta primers were used in PCR. TCRdb keeps only in-frame clones here, not all; method: immunoSEQ multiplex PCR. Among under 200,000 clones listed, around four fifths were seen once. Sequencing was carried out using PBMCs. The J gene is TRBJ1-1, the V gene TRBV5-5; D unresolved. This TCR derives from a woman aged 45-65 years in good health and CMV-seronegative. CDR3 nucleotide sequence: TGTGCCAGCAGCTTGGAGCACAACACTGAAGCTTTCTTT. Amino acids: CASSLEHNTEAFF.